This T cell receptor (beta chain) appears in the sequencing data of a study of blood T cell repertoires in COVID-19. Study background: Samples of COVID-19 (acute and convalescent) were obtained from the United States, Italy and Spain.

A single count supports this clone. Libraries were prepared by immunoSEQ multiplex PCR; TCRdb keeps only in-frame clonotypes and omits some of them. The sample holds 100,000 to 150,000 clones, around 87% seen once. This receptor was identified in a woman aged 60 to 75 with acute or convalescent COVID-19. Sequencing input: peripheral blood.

The CDR3 reads CASSPDREYGYTF. The CDR3 bases are TGTGCCAGCAGTCCGGACAGGGAATATGGCTACACCTTC. V is TRBV6-5 and J is TRBJ1-2, with 8 nucleotides matching TRBD1. The germline V gene has CDR1 MNHEY and CDR2 SVGAGI. CDR3 length equals 13 residues. V gave up 5 bases and J gave up 5 bases; unmatched junction bases: 4.